The 11 T cell receptor beta chains given below trace back to one sample, sequenced in a study of Graves' ophthalmopathy and Graves' hyperthyroidism. Amplification of TCR beta CDR3 regions used RNA transcripts. The workflow started with a first-round RT-PCR run with HTBI primers and then moved on to a second-round multiplex PCR. MiXCR, run by TCRdb on the multiplex PCR reads, gives a single entry per CDR3 protein. In the table there are 620,000 or so distinct CDR3 sequences, roughly 20% of which are singletons. The sequencing input was peripheral blood. The receptor set was obtained from a woman under 30 with stable Graves' hyperthyroidism. Some clones in this sample may be carry-over from other donors' samples.

This rearrangement joins TRBV12-3 or TRBV12-4 to TRBJ1-6; TRBD1 agrees at 10 bases. The length of the CDR3 is 15 residues. J gave up 10 bases and V 7 bases, and 10 bases lay outside the gene matches. The CDR3: CASKHPGQGRSPLHF. DNA for the CDR3: TGTGCCAGCAAACATCCGGGACAGGGGAGGTCACCCCTCCACTTT.

The V call is TRBV27, the J call TRBJ2-2, with D possibly called TRBD1 or TRBD2 (6 bases each). Between the trimmed V and J ends, which lost 1 base and 5 bases, there was a span of 14 bases. The V gene's germline CDR1 is MNHEY and CDR2 SMNVEV (reference sequence). This CDR3 region has 16 residues. The CDR3 reads CASSLFGGLGTGELFF. The CDR3 DNA follows: TGTGCCAGCAGTTTATTTGGGGGGCTGGGAACCGGGGAGCTGTTTTTT.

This clonotype has a handful of counts. This sequence joins TRBV6-1 and TRBJ2-7; D gene unclear. Germline-derived CDR1 and CDR2 are MNHNS and SASEGT. Between the trimmed V and J ends, which lost 4 bases and 5 bases, there was a span of 3 bases. This CDR3 spans 10 amino acids. Written as DNA, the CDR3 is TGTGCCAGCAGTGCGAACGAGCAGTACTTC. It yields the protein CASSANEQYF.

V and J are TRBV7-6 and TRBJ2-7; 8 bases match TRBD1. CDR1 and CDR2 (germline): SGHVS, FNYEAQ. Unmatched junction bases numbered 9, after V lost 4 bases and J lost 4 bases. This CDR3 is 15 amino acids long. The CDR3 protein is CASSSRQGLQYEQYF. As DNA, the CDR3 is TGTGCCAGCAGCTCCCGACAGGGGCTACAATACGAGCAGTACTTC.

At least ten counts were recorded for this clonotype. The V call is TRBV4-1, the J call TRBJ2-7; the D is unclear. Germline CDR1 is MGHRA and CDR2 is YSYEKL. Trimming pared 4 bases from V and 0 bases from J, leaving 10 bases between. The CDR3 has 14 amino acids. CDR3: CASSPAPSSYEQYF. DNA for the CDR3: TGCGCCAGCAGCCCGGCCCCTAGCTCCTACGAGCAGTACTTC.

The chain joins TRBV19 to TRBJ1-5, with 8 bases lining up with TRBD1. CDR1 LNHDA and CDR2 SQIVND come from the germline V gene (reference sequence). The V and J ends lost 5 bases and 6 bases, in that order; junction bases with no gene match: 6. The CDR3 runs 14 residues. CDR3 coding DNA: TGTGCCAGTAGTTGGCAGGGGGCTGGTCAGCCCCAGCATTTT. Translating gives CASSWQGAGQPQHF.

This clonotype appeared a few times. The chain links TRBV12-3 or TRBV12-4 to TRBJ1-2; D uncertain. The CDR3 sequence is 13 residues long. V lost 6 bases and J 2 bases, leaving 10 bases between the germline ends. The CDR3 region has the DNA TGTGCCAGCAGCCCGAGGAGGAACTATGGCTACACCTTC. Its protein product is CASSPRRNYGYTF.

For this clonotype: One end of the junction is discordant with germline, which a read error may explain. This chain links TRBV7-9 with TRBJ2-7; a possible D gene is TRBD2 (5 bases). The germline CDR1 and CDR2 sequences are SEHNR and FQNEAQ (reference sequence). This CDR3 contains 11 residues. The CDR3 loop is CASILAQDQYF. CDR3 in DNA: TGTGCCAGCATCTTAGCGCAAGATCAGTACTTC. Using reference TRBV7-9 and TRBJ2-7 for the parts outside the CDR3, the full variable domain is DTGVSQNPRHKITKRGQNVTFRCDPISEHNRLYWYRQTLGQGPEFLTYFQNEAQLEKSRLLSDRFSAERPKGSFSTLEIQRTEQGDSAMYLCASILAQDQYFGPGTRLTVT.

The rearrangement links TRBV9 to TRBJ2-5; D is possibly TRBD2 (5 bases). This CDR3 is 15 amino acids long. V was shortened by 0 bases and J by 5 bases, with 14 bases between the two germline ends. CDR1 and CDR2 from the germline V gene are SGDLS and YYNGEE. The CDR3 nucleotides read TGTGCCAGCAGCGTAGGTTCTGGGCGCGGGGAGACCCAGTACTTC. It specifies CASSVGSGRGETQYF. The full variable domain, in which reference TRBV9 and TRBJ2-5 provide the parts outside the CDR3, is DSGVTQTPKHLITATGQRVTLRCSPRSGDLSVYWYQQSLDQGLQFLIQYYNGEERAKGNILERFSAQQFPDLHSELNLSSLELGDSALYFCASSVGSGRGETQYFGPGTRLLVL.

This clonotype was observed many times. CDR3 in amino acids: CSSQGADTEAFF. The CDR3 bases are TGCAGCTCCCAGGGGGCGGACACTGAAGCTTTCTTT. The chain couples TRBV20-1 to TRBJ1-1; TRBD1 matches at 8 bases. This CDR3 comprises 12 residues. Germline V gives CDR1 DFQATT, CDR2 SNEGSKA (reference sequence).

The genes are TRBV15 and TRBJ1-5; D possibly corresponds to TRBD1 (5 bases). The CDR3 is 16 residues long. Trimming removed 4 bases from V and 4 bases from J, with 17 bases in between. The germline gives CDR1 LNHNV, CDR2 YYDKDF (reference sequence). The CDR3 DNA is TGTGCCACCAGCACCCCGGGACGGGAAATAAATCAGCCCCAGCATTTT. Its translation: CATSTPGREINQPQHF.